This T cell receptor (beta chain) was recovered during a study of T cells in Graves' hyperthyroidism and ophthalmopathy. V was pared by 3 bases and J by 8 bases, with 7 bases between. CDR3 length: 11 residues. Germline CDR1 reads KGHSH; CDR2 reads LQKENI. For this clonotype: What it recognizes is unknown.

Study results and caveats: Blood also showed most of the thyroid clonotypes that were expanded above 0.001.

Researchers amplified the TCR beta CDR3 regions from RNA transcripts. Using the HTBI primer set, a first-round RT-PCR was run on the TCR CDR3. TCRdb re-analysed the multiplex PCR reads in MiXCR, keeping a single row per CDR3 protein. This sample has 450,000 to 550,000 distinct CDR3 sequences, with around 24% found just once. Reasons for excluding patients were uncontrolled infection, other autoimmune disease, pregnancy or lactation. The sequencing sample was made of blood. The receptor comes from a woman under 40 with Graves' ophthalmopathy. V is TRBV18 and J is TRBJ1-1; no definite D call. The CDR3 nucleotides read TGTGCCAGCTCACCTACTCGCGAAGCTTTCTTT. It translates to CASSPTREAFF.